This T cell receptor beta chain came from a study of OX40 agonist ivuxolimab in advanced cancers. Study-level background: Six ivuxolimab dose levels, 0.01 to 10 mg/kg, were given intravenously every 2 weeks.

This table comes from immunoSEQ multiplex PCR, and its TCRdb copy is limited to in-frame clones, with some not included. This table has 60,000 to 70,000 clones, 80% to 85% appearing once. Study-wide results and caveats: Relatively little clonal expansion, among the lowest observed, appeared in partial responders at 0.1-3.0 mg/kg. Researchers report that CD8+ T cells had, on average, more expanded clones than CD4+.

Note on this clone: The antigen is undetermined.

CDR1 is SGHDT, CDR2 YYEEEE, per germline. Deletions cut 0 bases from V and 0 bases from J, with 15 bases between. This CDR3 has 17 amino acids. The clonotype comes from an adult with an advanced solid tumor such as melanoma, head and neck, liver or kidney cancer. The chain combines TRBV5-6 with TRBJ1-1, with D tentatively TRBD1 (5 bases). Sequenced material: CD4+ or CD8+ T cells sorted from blood, taken in a trial of the OX40 agonist ivuxolimab. CDR3 in DNA: TGTGCCAGCAGCTTGGCGTTTCAGGGAAGCATGAACACTGAAGCTTTCTTT. It translates to CASSLAFQGSMNTEAFF.